This entry lists 9 T cell receptor beta chains sequenced from one sample in a study of blood T cell repertoires in COVID-19. Clones were sequenced by immunoSEQ multiplex PCR, and TCRdb holds only the in-frame ones, with some missing. The sample has 53,000 or so clones; 60% to 80% are singletons. The sequenced sample was peripheral blood. The receptors here all came from a man aged 65 to 85 with active or convalescent COVID-19.

The V call is TRBV6-1, the J call TRBJ1-2; 7 bases are shared with TRBD1. The V gene end was trimmed by 0 bases and the J gene end by 5 bases; junction bases not matched to a gene: 3. In germline, CDR1 is MNHNS, CDR2 SASEGT. The CDR3 length is 14 residues. The CDR3 reads CASSEADRAYGYTF. CDR3 nucleotide sequence: TGTGCCAGCAGTGAAGCTGACAGGGCATATGGCTACACCTTC.

The rearrangement links TRBV6-1 to TRBJ1-4, with no clear D. The V gene lost 3 bases and the J gene lost 8 bases, with 13 bases spanning the gap. The CDR3 runs to 14 residues. Germline loops: CDR1 MNHNS, CDR2 SASEGT. The CDR3 DNA is TGTGCCAGCAGTGAGGAAGCGTCCCGGGAAAAACTGTTTTTT. Protein sequence: CASSEEASREKLFF.

This clone has just one count. This chain links TRBV5-5 with TRBJ1-5, with TRBD1 identical over 8 bases. Per the germline V gene, CDR1 is SGHKS and CDR2 is YYEKEE (reference sequence). This CDR3 comprises 15 residues. V lost 0 bases, J lost 4 bases, and 3 bases stayed unmatched. The CDR3 loop reads CASSLGTGINQPQHF. The CDR3 coding sequence is TGTGCCAGCAGCTTGGGGACAGGGATAAATCAGCCCCAGCATTTT.

In regard to this clone: The junction does not match germline at one end; this may be a read error. V gene TRBV7-7 combines with J gene TRBJ2-2; the match to TRBD2 covers 9 bases. Germline loops: CDR1 SSHAT, CDR2 FNYEAQ (reference sequence). CDR3 length: 17 residues. The CDR3 protein is CASSLKLAGLDTGELFF. The CDR3 nucleotides read TGTGCTAGCAGCTTAAAGCTAGCGGGACTGGACACCGGGGAGCTGTTTTTT.

The chain is built from TRBV6-5 and TRBJ2-7; TRBD2 aligns across 9 bases. V dropped 7 bases and J dropped 0; count of bases not matched to a gene: 7. Germline V gene sequence: CDR1 MNHEY, CDR2 SVGAGI. The CDR3 totals 15 residues. The CDR3 coding sequence is TGTGCCAGCATCGCGGGGGGGGTGCCCTCCTACGAGCAGTACTTC. This encodes CASIAGGVPSYEQYF.

This chain links TRBV28 with TRBJ1-6; 8 nucleotides match TRBD1. The trim removed 8 bases at V and 9 bases at J, leaving 6 bases unmatched. Germline-derived CDR1 and CDR2 are MDHEN and SYDVKM. This CDR3 contains 13 residues. The CDR3 DNA sequence: TGTGCCAGCGCGGGACAGGCGGTTTCACCCCTCCACTTT. This codes for CASAGQAVSPLHF.

This chain joins TRBV30 and TRBJ1-1; D not certain. Germline V CDR1 and CDR2: GTSNPN, SVGIG (reference sequence). Trimming cost V 3 bases and J 1 base, with 6 bases left between them. The CDR3 sequence is 12 residues long. CDR3 in amino acids: CAWRAENTEAFF. Written as DNA, the CDR3 is TGTGCCTGGAGGGCGGAGAACACTGAAGCTTTCTTT.

The rearrangement uses TRBV5-5 and TRBJ1-6; perhaps TRBD1 as D (6 bases). Trimming shortened V by 6 bases and J by 6 bases, and 13 bases separated the two germline ends. This CDR3 has 14 residues. Germline CDR1 and CDR2: SGHKS and YYEKEE (reference sequence). The CDR3, as DNA: TGTGCCAGCATGGAAGGACAGAGTAATTCACCCCTCCACTTT. Translating gives CASMEGQSNSPLHF.

This sequence joins TRBV4-2 and TRBJ1-1, with 7 bases fitting TRBD1. CDR1 and CDR2 (germline): LGHNA, YNFKEQ. The CDR3 has 15 residues. V lost 5 bases, J lost 4 bases, and 10 bases stayed unmatched. The CDR3 bases are TGTGCCAGCAGCGCCCCGACAGGGAAAAGCACTGAAGCTTTCTTT. The encoded protein is CASSAPTGKSTEAFF.